These T cell receptor beta chains were read from a single sample in a study of cytomegalovirus exposure and HLA in healthy donors. Measured with immunoSEQ multiplex PCR; TCRdb has only the in-frame clones, and not every one. The table shows under 150,000 clones, with approximately 80% occurring only once. What was sequenced was PBMCs. All receptors derive from a woman in her twenties or thirties in good health and CMV-seronegative. Both conserved end residues are part of each CDR3. The D gene is left open where the match is weak. Clone size is shown for a subset of rows, as once, few, many or a class of expanded clone.

J	D	V	size	CDR3	DNA
TRBJ2-3	TRBD1	TRBV7-8	.	CASSTGTGGSVSTDTQYF	TGTGCCAGCAGCACCGGAACAGGGGGCTCGGTTTCCACAGATACGCAGTATTTT
TRBJ1-5	TRBD1	TRBV6-1	.	CASSEPTGGDQPQHF	TGTGCCAGCAGTGAACCGACAGGGGGCGATCAGCCCCAGCATTTT
TRBJ1-5	.	TRBV27	.	CASSFGGNQPQHF	TGTGCCAGCAGTTTTGGAGGGAACCAGCCCCAGCATTTT
TRBJ2-7	.	TRBV27	once	CASTSTSRSWEQYF	TGTGCCAGCACCAGTACTAGCCGGTCTTGGGAGCAGTACTTC
TRBJ2-7	.	TRBV6-4	.	CASSVRQSPPYEQYF	TGTGCCAGCAGTGTTCGACAGTCCCCCCCCTACGAGCAGTACTTC
TRBJ1-2	.	TRBV10-3	few	CAFQEELNYGYTF	TGTGCGTTTCAGGAGGAGTTAAACTATGGCTACACCTTC
TRBJ1-2	.	TRBV4-1	once	CASSQVPGMPNYGYTF	TGCGCCAGCAGCCAAGTCCCCGGGATGCCTAACTATGGCTACACCTTC
TRBJ1-4	TRBD1	TRBV18	.	CASSPGTGDRPLFF	TGTGCCAGCTCACCCGGGACAGGGGATAGACCCCTGTTTTTT
TRBJ2-7	TRBD1	TRBV5-4	.	CASSTATGGEHEQYF	TGTGCCAGCAGCACGGCGACAGGGGGAGAGCACGAGCAGTACTTC
TRBJ2-7	.	TRBV5-6	.	CASSPRAGRQQYF	TGTGCCAGCAGCCCGCGGGCCGGCCGTCAGCAGTACTTC
TRBJ1-4	TRBD1	TRBV5-1	.	CASSFATGKEEKLFF	TGCGCCAGCAGCTTCGCGACAGGGAAGGAAGAAAAACTGTTTTTT
TRBJ2-3	TRBD1	TRBV10-3	.	CAIMGVTGQTDTQYF	TGTGCCATCATGGGCGTGACGGGACAGACAGATACGCAGTATTTT
TRBJ1-5	.	TRBV28	.	CASSLVGGNQPQHF	TGTGCCAGCAGTTTAGTAGGGGGCAATCAGCCCCAGCATTTT
TRBJ2-3	TRBD2	TRBV10-3	.	CAISAQAGGTDTQYF	TGTGCCATCAGTGCCCAAGCGGGAGGGACAGATACGCAGTATTTT
TRBJ1-4	TRBD1	TRBV28	.	CASLDRGKKLFF	TGTGCCAGCCTTGACAGGGGTAAAAAACTGTTTTTT
TRBJ1-6	TRBD1	TRBV5-6	.	CASSTRGPLRSPLHF	TGTGCCAGCAGCACGAGGGGGCCTTTACGTTCACCCCTCCACTTT
TRBJ1-5	.	TRBV19	.	CASTLGGLLPQHF	TGTGCCAGTACCTTGGGGGGATTGCTACCCCAGCATTTT
TRBJ1-2	.	TRBV7-8	once	CASSLDGYGYTF	TGTGCCAGCAGCTTAGACGGCTATGGCTACACCTTC
TRBJ1-2	.	TRBV6-1	few	CASRQDPPYGYTF	TGTGCCAGTCGACAGGACCCTCCCTATGGCTACACCTTC
TRBJ1-2	.	TRBV7-6	.	CASSLGGESDGYTF	TGTGCCAGCAGCTTAGGCGGGGAGAGCGATGGCTACACCTTC
TRBJ1-3	.	TRBV4-1	once	CASSQDARRVYF	TGCGCCAGCAGCCAAGACGCCAGGCGCGTATATTTT
TRBJ1-1	TRBD1	TRBV7-9	.	CASTDRGTGGRSTEAFF	TGTGCCAGCACCGACCGAGGGACAGGGGGACGTAGCACTGAAGCTTTCTTT
TRBJ1-5	.	TRBV19	.	CASSGGPGQPQHF	TGTGCCAGTTCCGGAGGGCCGGGTCAGCCCCAGCATTTT
TRBJ1-4	.	TRBV11-2	.	CASSLYSPRQQNEKLFF	TGTGCCAGCAGCTTGTATTCACCACGACAACAAAATGAAAAACTGTTTTTT
TRBJ2-5	TRBD2	TRBV19	.	CASSTVAGPTSGETQYF	TGTGCCAGTAGTACGGTAGCGGGCCCCACCTCGGGGGAGACCCAGTACTTC
TRBJ2-3	.	TRBV28	.	CASSLGQPTDTQYF	TGTGCCAGCAGTTTAGGGCAACCCACAGATACGCAGTATTTT
TRBJ2-3	TRBD2	TRBV27	once	CASSSRLAGYTDTQYF	TGTGCCAGCAGTTCTCGACTAGCGGGGTACACAGATACGCAGTATTTT
TRBJ1-1	.	TRBV27	.	CASSPQVNTEAFF	TGTGCCAGCAGTCCGCAGGTGAACACTGAAGCTTTCTTT
TRBJ2-1	.	TRBV4-2	.	CASSQGDPSDYSYNEQFF	TGTGCCAGCAGCCAAGGGGACCCTAGCGACTACTCCTACAATGAGCAGTTCTTC
TRBJ1-4	TRBD1	TRBV9	few	CASSPGTGWSTNEKLFF	TGTGCCAGCAGCCCCGGGACAGGGTGGTCAACTAATGAAAAACTGTTTTTT
TRBJ1-2	.	TRBV27	.	CASSLEGVGGYTF	TGTGCCAGCAGCCTGGAAGGAGTTGGTGGCTACACCTTC
TRBJ2-3	TRBD2	TRBV6-1	once	CASSEEIAGGGTDTQYF	TGTGCCAGCAGTGAAGAAATAGCGGGAGGGGGCACAGATACGCAGTATTTT